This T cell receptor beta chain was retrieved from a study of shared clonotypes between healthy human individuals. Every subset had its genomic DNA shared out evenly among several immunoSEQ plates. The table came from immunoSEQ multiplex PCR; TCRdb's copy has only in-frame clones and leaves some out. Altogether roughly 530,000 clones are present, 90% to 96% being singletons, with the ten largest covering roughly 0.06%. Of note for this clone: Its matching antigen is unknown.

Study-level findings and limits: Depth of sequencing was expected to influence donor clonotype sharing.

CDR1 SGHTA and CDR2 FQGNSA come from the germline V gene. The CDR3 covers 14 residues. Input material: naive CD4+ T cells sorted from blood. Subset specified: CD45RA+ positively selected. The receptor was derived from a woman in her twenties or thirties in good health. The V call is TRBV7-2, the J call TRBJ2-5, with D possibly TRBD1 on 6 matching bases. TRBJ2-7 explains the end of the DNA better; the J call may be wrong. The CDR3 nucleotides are TGTGCCAGCAGCTTCCAGGGGACCACCTACGAGCAGTACTTC. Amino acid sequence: CASSFQGTTYEQYF.